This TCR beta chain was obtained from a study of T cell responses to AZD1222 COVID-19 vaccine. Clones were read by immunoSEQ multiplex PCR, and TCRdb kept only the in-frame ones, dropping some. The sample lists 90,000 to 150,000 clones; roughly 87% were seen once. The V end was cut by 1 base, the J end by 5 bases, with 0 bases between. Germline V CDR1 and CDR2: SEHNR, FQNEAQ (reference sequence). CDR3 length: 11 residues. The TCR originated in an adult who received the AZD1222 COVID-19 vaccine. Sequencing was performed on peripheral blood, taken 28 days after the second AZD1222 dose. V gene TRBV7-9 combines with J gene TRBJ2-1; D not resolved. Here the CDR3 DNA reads TGTGCCAGCAGCTTAGACAATGAGCAGTTCTTC. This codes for CASSLDNEQFF.